Detailed here is one T cell receptor beta chain. The target antigen is unknown. This CDR3 region has 12 residues. CDR1 and CDR2 (germline): KGHSH, LQKENI. The ends were cut back, 4 bases at V and 5 bases at J, with 8 bases in the middle. This specimen comes from a study of Tregs in tolerant kidney transplant recipients. Thawed PBMCs were FACS-sorted into unstimulated CD4+CD25+CD127- regulatory T cells, CD4+CD25- non-regulatory cells, CD4 and CD8 cells. Here immunoSEQ multiplex PCR was the method, and the copy in TCRdb shows in-frame clones only, minus some. The profile covers some 240,000 clones, with roughly 80% appearing a single time and 0.64% taken by the ten largest. Overall study findings and caveats: Expanding Tregs on activated donor B cells appeared to best identify donor-specific TCRbeta clones. This study did not directly address biological reproducibility.

The chain combines TRBV18 with TRBJ2-5; no firm D call. The TCR originated in a human donor in good health. Sequences were obtained from CD4+ T cells from blood. CDR3 region: CASSRGGETQYF. CDR3 coding DNA: TGTGCCAGCTCACGGGGTGGCGAGACCCAGTACTTC.